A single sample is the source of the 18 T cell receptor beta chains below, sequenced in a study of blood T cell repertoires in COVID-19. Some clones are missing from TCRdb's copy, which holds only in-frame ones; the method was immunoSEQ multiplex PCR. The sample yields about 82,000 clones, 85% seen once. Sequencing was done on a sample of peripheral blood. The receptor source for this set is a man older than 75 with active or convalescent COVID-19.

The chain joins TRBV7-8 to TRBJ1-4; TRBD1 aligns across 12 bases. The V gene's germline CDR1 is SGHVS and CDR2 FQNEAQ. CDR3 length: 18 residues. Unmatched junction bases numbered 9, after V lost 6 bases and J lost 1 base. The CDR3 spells CASSSGTGGLGTNEKLFF. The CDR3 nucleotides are TGTGCCAGCAGTTCCGGGACAGGGGGCTTAGGAACTAATGAAAAACTGTTTTTT.

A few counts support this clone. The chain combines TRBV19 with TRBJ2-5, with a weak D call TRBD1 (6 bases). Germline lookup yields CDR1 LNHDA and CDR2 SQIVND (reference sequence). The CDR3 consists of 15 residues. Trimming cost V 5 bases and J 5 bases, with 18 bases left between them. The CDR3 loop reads CASSGPRQGFETQYF. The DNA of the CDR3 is TGTGCCAGTAGTGGCCCCCGGCAGGGGTTCGAGACCCAGTACTTC.

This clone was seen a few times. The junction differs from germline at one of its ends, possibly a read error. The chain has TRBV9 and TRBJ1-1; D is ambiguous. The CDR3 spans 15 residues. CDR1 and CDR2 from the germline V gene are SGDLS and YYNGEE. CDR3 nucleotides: TGTGCCAGCAGCGCGGACGGGAGAGATAACAGTGAAGCTTTCTTT. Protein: CASSADGRDNSEAFF.

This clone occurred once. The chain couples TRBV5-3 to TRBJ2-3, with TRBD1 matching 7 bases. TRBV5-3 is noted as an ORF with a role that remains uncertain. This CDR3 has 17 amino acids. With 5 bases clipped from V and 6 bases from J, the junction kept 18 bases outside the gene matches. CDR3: CARSPSTDRVFLDTQYF. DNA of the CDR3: TGTGCCAGAAGTCCATCTACCGACAGGGTGTTTTTGGATACGCAGTATTTT.

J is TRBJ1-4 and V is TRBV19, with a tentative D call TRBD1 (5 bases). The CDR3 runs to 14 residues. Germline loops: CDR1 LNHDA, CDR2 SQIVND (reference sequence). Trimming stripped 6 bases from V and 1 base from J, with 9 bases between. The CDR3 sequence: CASRNRRTNEKLFF. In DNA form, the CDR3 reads TGTGCCAGTAGAAACAGGCGAACTAATGAAAAACTGTTTTTT. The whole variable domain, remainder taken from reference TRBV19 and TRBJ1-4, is DGGITQSPKYLFRKEGQNVTLSCEQNLNHDAMYWYRQDPGQGLRLIYYSQIVNDFQKGDIAEGYSVSREKKESFPLTVTSAQKNPTAFYLCASRNRRTNEKLFFGSGTQLSVL.

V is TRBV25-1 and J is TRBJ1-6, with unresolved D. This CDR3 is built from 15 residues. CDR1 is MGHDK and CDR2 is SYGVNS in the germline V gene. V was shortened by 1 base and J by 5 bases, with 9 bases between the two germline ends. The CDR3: CASSESEQNNSPLHF. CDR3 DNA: TGTGCCAGCAGTGAATCTGAACAGAATAATTCACCCCTCCACTTT.

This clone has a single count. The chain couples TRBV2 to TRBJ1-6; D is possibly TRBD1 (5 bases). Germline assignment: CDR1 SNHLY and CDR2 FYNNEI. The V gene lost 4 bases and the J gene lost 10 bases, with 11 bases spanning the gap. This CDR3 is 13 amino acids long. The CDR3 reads CASSGGDGSPLHF. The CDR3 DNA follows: TGTGCCAGCAGTGGGGGGGACGGATCACCCCTCCACTTT.

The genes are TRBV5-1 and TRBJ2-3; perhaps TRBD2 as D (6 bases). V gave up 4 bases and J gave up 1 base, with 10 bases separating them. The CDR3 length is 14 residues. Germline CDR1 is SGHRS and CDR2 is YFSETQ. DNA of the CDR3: TGCGCCAGCAGCATTTCTAGCGGCACAGATACGCAGTATTTT. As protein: CASSISSGTDTQYF.

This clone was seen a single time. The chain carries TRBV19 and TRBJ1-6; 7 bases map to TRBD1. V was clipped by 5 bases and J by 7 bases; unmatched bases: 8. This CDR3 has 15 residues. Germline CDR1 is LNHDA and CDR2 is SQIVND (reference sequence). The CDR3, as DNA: TGTGCCAGTAGTGTTACGGGACAGCTAAATTCACCCCTCCACTTT. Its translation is CASSVTGQLNSPLHF. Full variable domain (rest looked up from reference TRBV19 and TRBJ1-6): DGGITQSPKYLFRKEGQNVTLSCEQNLNHDAMYWYRQDPGQGLRLIYYSQIVNDFQKGDIAEGYSVSREKKESFPLTVTSAQKNPTAFYLCASSVTGQLNSPLHFGNGTRLTVT.

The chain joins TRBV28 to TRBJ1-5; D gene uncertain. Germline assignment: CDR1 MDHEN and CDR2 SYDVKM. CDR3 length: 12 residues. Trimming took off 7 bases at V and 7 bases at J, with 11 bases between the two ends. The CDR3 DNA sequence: TGTGCCAGCACTACTATGGAGCAGCCCCAGCATTTT. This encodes CASTTMEQPQHF.

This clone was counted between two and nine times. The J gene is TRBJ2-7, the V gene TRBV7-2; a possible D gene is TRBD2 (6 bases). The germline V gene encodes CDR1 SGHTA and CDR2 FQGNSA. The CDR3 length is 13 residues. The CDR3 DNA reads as TGTGCCAGCAGCTTAATATCGTCCGGGAGTGTCTCCGTC. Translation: CASSLISSGSVSV.

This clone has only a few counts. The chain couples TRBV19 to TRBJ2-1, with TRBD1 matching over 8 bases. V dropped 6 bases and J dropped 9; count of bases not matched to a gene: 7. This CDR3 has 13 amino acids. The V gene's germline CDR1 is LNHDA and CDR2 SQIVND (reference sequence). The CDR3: CASRGQGFGEQFF. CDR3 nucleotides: TGTGCCAGTAGAGGACAGGGATTCGGTGAGCAGTTCTTC.

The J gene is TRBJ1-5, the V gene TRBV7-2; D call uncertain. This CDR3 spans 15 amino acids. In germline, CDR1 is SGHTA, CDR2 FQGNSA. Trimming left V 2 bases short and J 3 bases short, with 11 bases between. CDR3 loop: CASSLFGESNQPQHF. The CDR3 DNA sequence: TGTGCCAGCAGCTTATTTGGAGAATCCAATCAGCCCCAGCATTTT.

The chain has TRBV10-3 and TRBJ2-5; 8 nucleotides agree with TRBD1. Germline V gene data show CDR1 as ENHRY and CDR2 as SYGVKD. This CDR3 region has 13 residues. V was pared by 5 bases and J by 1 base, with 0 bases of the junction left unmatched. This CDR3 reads CAISTGGQETQYF. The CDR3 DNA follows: TGTGCCATCAGTACAGGGGGCCAAGAGACCCAGTACTTC.

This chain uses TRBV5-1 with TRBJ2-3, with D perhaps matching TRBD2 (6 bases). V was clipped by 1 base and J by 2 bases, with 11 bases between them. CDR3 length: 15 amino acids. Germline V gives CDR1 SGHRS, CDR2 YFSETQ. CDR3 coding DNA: TGCGCCAGCAGCTTGTCGGGAGTTTACACAGATACGCAGTATTTT. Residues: CASSLSGVYTDTQYF.

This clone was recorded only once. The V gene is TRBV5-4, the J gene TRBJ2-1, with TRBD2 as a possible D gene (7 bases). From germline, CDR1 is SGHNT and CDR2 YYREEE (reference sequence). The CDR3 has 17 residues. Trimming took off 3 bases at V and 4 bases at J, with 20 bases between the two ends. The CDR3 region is CASSSWDGGAGYNEQFF. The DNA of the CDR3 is TGTGCCAGCAGCTCCTGGGATGGGGGGGCCGGTTACAATGAGCAGTTCTTC. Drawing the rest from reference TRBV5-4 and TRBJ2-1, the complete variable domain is ETGVTQSPTHLIKTRGQQVTLRCSSQSGHNTVSWYQQALGQGPQFIFQYYREEENGRGNFPPRFSGLQFPNYSSELNVNALELDDSALYLCASSSWDGGAGYNEQFFGPGTRLTVL.

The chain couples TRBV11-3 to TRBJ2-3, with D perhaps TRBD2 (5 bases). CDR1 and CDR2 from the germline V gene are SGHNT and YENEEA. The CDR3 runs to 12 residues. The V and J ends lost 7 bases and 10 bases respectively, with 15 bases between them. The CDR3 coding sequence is TGTGCCAGCAACGGCGGGCGAGGTGCGCAGTATTTT. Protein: CASNGGRGAQYF.

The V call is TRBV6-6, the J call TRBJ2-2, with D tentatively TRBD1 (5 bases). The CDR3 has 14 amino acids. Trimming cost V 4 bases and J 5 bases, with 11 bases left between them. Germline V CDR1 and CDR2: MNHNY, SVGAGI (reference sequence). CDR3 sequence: CASSLAGKTGELFF. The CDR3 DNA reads TGTGCCAGCAGTTTGGCAGGGAAAACCGGGGAGCTGTTTTTT.